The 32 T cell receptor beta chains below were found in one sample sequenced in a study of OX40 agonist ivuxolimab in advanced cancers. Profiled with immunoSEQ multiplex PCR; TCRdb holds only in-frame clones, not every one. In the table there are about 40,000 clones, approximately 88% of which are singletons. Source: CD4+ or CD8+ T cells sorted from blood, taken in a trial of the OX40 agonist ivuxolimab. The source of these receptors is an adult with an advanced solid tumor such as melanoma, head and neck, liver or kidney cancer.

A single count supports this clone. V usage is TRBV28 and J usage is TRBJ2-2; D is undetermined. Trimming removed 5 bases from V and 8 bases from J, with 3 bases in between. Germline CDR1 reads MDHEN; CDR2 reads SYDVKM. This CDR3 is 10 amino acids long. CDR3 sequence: CASSLGELFF. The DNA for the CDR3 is TGTGCCAGCAGTCTAGGGGAGCTGTTTTTT.

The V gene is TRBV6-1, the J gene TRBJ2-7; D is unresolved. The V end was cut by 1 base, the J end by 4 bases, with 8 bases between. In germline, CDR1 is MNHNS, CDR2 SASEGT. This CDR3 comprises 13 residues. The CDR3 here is CASSEGSNYEQYF. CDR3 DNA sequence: TGTGCCAGCAGTGAAGGATCAAATTACGAGCAGTACTTC.

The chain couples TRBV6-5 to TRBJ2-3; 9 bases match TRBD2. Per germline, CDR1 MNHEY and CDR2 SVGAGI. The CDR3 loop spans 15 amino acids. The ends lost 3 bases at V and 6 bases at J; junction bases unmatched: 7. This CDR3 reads CASSYLAGPGDTQYF. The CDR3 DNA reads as TGTGCCAGCAGTTATCTAGCGGGACCGGGGGATACGCAGTATTTT.

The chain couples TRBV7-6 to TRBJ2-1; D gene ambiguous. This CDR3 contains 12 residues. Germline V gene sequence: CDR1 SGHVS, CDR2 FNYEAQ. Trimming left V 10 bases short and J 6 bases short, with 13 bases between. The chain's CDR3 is CANRDGPNEQFF. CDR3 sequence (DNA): TGTGCCAACAGAGACGGCCCCAATGAGCAGTTCTTC.

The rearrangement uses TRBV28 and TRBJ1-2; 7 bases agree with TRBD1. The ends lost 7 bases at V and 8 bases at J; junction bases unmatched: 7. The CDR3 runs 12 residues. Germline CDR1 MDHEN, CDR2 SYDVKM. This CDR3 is CASIRQGNGYTF. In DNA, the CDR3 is TGTGCCAGCATCCGACAGGGTAACGGCTACACCTTC.

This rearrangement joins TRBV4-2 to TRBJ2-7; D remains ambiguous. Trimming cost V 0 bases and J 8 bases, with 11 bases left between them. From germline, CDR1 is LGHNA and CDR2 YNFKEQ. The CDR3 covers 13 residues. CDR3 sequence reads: CASSQDRLRKQYF. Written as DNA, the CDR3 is TGTGCCAGCAGCCAAGATCGGCTGAGAAAGCAGTACTTC.

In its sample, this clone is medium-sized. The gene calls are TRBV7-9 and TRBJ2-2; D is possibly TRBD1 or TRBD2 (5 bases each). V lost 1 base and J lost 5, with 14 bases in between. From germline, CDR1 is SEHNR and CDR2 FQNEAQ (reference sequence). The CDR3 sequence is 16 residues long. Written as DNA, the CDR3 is TGTGCCAGCAGCTTAGGAGGGGCAGGGATGACCGGGGAGCTGTTTTTT. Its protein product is CASSLGGAGMTGELFF.

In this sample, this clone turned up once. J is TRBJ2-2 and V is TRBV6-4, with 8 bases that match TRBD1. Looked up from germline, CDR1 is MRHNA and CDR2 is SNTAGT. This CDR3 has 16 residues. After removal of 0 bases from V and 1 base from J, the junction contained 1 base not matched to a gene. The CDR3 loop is CASSDSGQVNTGELFF. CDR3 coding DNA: TGTGCCAGCAGTGACTCGGGACAGGTGAACACCGGGGAGCTGTTTTTT.

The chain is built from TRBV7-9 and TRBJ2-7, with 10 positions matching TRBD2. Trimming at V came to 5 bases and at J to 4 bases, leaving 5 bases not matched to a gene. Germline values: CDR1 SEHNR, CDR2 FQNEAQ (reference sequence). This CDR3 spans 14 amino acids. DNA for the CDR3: TGTGCCAGCAGCGGTTCTAGCGGGAGTTACGAGCAGTACTTC. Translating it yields CASSGSSGSYEQYF.

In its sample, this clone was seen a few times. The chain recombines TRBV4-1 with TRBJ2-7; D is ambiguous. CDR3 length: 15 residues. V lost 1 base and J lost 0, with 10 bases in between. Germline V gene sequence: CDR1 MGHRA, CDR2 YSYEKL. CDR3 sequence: CASSQGVRSSYEQYF. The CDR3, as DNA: TGCGCCAGCAGCCAAGGCGTCAGGAGCTCCTACGAGCAGTACTTC.

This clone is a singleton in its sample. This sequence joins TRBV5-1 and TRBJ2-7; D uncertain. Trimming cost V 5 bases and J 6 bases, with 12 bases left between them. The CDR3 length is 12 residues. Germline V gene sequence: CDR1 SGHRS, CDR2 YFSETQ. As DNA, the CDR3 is TGCGCCAGCAGTGGCAGAGCCCTCGAGCAGTACTTC. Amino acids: CASSGRALEQYF.

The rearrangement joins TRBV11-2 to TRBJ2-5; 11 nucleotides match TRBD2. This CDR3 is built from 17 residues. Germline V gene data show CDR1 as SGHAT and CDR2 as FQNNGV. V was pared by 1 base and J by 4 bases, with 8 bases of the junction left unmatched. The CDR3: CASSLGVAGGPVETQYF. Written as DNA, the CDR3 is TGTGCCAGCAGCTTAGGGGTAGCGGGAGGGCCGGTAGAGACCCAGTACTTC. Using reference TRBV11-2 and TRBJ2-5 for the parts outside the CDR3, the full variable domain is EAGVAQSPRYKIIEKRQSVAFWCNPISGHATLYWYQQILGQGPKLLIQFQNNGVVDDSQLPKDRFSAERLKGVDSTLKIQPAKLEDSAVYLCASSLGVAGGPVETQYFGPGTRLLVL.

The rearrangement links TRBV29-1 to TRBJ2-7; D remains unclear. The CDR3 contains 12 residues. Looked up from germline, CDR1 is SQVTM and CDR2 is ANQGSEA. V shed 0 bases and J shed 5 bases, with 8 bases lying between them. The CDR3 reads CSVEDRENEQYF. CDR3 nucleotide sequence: TGCAGCGTTGAAGATCGAGAGAACGAGCAGTACTTC.

The CDR3 sequence is CASSAWGSTDTQYF. In DNA, the CDR3 is TGTGCCAGCAGTGCTTGGGGGAGCACAGATACGCAGTATTTT. The chain has TRBV5-6 and TRBJ2-3; D could derive from TRBD1 or TRBD2 (5 bases each). CDR1 is SGHDT, CDR2 YYEEEE, per germline. V was clipped by 5 bases and J by 0 bases, with 10 bases between them. This CDR3 spans 14 amino acids.

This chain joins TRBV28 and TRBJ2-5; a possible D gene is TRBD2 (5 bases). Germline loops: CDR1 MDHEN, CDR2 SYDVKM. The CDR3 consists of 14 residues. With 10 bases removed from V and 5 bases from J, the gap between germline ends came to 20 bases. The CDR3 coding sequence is TGTGCCATCCGACGGGGTAATTTATTGGAGACCCAGTACTTC. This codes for CAIRRGNLLETQYF.

Here the CDR3 reads CASTPPGQGARSEQYF. In DNA form, the CDR3 reads TGTGCCAGCACCCCCCCCGGACAGGGGGCGCGTTCCGAGCAGTACTTC. The V call is TRBV5-4, the J call TRBJ2-7; 11 nucleotides match TRBD1. From germline, CDR1 is SGHNT and CDR2 YYREEE (reference sequence). The CDR3 has 16 amino acids. The V and J ends lost 6 bases and 6 bases, in that order; junction bases with no gene match: 14.

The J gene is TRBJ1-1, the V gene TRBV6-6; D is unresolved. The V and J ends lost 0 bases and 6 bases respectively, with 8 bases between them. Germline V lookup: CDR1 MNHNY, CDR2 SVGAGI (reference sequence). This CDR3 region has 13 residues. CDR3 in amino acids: CASSYSLGSEAFF. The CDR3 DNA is TGTGCCAGCAGTTACTCGCTGGGATCTGAAGCTTTCTTT.

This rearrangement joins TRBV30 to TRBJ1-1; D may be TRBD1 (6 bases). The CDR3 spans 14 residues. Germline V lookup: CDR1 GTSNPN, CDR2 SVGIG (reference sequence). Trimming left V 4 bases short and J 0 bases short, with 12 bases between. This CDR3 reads CAWNTGQMNTEAFF. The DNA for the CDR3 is TGTGCCTGGAATACAGGACAGATGAACACTGAAGCTTTCTTT.

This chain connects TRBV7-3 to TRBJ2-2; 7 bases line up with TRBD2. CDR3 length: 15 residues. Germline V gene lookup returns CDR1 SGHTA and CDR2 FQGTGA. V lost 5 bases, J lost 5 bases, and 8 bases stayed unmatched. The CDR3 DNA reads TGTGCCAGCAGCCCCGAGCGGGACCGGACCGGGGAGCTGTTTTTT. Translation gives CASSPERDRTGELFF.

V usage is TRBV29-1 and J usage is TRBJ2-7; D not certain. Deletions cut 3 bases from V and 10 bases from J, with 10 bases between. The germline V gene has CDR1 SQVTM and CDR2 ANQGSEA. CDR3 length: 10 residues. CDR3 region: CSVEDGYQYF. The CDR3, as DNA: TGCAGCGTTGAGGACGGGTATCAGTACTTC.

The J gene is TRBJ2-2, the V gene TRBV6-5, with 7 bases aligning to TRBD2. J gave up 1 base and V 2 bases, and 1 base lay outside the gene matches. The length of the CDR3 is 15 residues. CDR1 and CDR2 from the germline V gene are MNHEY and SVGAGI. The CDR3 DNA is TGTGCCAGCAGTTACCCGGGAGGGAACACCGGGGAGCTGTTTTTT. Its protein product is CASSYPGGNTGELFF.

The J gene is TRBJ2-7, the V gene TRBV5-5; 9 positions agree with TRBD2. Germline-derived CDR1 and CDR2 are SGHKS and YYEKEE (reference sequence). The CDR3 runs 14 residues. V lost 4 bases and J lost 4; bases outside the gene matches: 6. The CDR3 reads CASSEGSGGYEQYF. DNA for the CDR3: TGTGCCAGCAGCGAGGGTAGCGGGGGTTACGAGCAGTACTTC.

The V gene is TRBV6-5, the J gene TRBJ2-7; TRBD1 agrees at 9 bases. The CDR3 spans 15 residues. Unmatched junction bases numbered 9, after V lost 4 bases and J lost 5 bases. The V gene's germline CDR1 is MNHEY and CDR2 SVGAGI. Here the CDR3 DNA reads TGTGCCAGCAGTTCACCGGGACAGGGTCTCGACGAGCAGTACTTC. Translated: CASSSPGQGLDEQYF.

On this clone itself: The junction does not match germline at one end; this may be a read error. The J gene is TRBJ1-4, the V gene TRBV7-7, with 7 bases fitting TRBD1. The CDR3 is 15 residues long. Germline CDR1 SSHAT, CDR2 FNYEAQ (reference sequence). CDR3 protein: CASSLGGGVDEKLFF. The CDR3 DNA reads TGTGCTAGCAGCTTAGGAGGGGGCGTCGATGAAAAACTGTTTTTT.

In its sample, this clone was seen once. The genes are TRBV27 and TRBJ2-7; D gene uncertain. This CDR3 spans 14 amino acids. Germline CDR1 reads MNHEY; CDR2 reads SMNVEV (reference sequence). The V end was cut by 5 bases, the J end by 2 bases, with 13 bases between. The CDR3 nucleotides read TGTGCCAGCAGTCCTCTCCCTCGGACCTACGAGCAGTACTTC. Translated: CASSPLPRTYEQYF.

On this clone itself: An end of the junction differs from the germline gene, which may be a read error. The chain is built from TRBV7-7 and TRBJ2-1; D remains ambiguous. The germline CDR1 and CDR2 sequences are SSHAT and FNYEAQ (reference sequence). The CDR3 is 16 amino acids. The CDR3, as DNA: TGTGCTAGCAGCTTAACAGCTAGTGTCTCCTACAATGAGCAGTTCTTC. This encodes CASSLTASVSYNEQFF.

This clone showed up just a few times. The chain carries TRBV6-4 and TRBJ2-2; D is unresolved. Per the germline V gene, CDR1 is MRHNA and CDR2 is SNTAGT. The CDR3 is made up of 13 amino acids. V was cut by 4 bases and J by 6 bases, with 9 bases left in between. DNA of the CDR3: TGTGCCAGCAGTGTTGGAGACGCCGGGGAGCTGTTTTTT. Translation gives CASSVGDAGELFF.

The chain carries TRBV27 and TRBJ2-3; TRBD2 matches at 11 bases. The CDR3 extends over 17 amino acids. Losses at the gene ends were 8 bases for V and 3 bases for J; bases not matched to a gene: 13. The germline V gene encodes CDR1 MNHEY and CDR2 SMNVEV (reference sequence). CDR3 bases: TGTGCCAGCGGACCGGGGTGGGGACTAGCGGCGACAGATACGCAGTATTTT. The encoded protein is CASGPGWGLAATDTQYF.

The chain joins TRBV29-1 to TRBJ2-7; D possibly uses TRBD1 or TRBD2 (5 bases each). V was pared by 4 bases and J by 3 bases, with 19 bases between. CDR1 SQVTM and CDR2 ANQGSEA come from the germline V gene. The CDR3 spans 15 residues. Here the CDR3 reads CSVVSQGETIYEQYF. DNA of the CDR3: TGCAGCGTTGTGTCGCAAGGGGAGACGATCTACGAGCAGTACTTC.

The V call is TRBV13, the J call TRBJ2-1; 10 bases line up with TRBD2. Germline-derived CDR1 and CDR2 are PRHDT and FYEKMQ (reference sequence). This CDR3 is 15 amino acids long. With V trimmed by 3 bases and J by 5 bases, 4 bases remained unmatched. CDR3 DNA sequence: TGTGCCAGCAGCTTCGCTAGCGGGAGAGACAATGAGCAGTTCTTC. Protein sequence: CASSFASGRDNEQFF.

CDR3 residues: CASSFSGGQETQYF. CDR3 coding DNA: TGTGCCAGCAGCTTCTCAGGGGGCCAAGAGACCCAGTACTTC. The rearrangement uses TRBV7-9 and TRBJ2-5, with 7 bases lining up with TRBD1. Germline CDR1 SEHNR, CDR2 FQNEAQ (reference sequence). The junction had 2 bases not matched to a gene; V was cut back by 3 bases and J by 1 base. The CDR3 is 14 residues long.

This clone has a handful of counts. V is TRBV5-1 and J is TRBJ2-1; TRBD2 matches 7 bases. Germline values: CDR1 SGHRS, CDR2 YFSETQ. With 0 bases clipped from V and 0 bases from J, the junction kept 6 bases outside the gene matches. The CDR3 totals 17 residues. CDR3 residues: CASSLGLARSSYNEQFF. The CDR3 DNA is TGCGCCAGCAGCTTGGGACTAGCTCGGAGCTCCTACAATGAGCAGTTCTTC.